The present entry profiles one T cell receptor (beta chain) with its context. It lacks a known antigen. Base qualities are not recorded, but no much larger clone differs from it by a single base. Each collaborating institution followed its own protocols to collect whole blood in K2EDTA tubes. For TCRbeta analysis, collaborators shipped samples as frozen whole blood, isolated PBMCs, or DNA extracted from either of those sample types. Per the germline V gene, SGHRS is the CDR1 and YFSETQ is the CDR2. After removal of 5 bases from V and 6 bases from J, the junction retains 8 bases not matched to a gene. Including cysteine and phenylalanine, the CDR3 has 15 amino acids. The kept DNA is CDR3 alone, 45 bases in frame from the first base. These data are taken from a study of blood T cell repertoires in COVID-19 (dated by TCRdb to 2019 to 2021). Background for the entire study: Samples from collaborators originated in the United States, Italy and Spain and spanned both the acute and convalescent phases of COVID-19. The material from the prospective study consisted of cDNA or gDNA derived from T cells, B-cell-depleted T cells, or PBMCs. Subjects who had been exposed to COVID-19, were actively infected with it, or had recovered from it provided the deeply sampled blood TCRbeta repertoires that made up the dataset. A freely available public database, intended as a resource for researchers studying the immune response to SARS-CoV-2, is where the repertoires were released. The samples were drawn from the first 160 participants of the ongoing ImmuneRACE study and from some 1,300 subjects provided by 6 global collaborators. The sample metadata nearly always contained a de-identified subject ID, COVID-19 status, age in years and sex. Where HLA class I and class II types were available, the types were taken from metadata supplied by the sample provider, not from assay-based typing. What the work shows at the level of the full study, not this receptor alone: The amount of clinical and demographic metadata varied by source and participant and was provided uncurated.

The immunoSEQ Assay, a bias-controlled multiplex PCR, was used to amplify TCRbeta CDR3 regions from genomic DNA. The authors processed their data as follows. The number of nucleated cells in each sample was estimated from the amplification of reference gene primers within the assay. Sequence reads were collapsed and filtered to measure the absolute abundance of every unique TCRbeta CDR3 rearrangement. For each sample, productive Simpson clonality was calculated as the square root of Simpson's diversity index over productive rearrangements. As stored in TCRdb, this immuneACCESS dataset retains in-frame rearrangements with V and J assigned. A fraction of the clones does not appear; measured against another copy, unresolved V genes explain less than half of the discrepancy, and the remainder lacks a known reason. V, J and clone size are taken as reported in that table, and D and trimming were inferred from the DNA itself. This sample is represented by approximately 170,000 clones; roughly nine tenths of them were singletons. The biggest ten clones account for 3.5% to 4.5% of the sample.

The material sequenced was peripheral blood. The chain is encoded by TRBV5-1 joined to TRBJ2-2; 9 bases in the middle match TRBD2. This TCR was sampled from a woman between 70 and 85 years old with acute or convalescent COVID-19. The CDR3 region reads CASRPERGVAGELFF. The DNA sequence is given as TGCGCCAGCAGGCCCGAGCGGGGGGTTGCCGGGGAGCTGTTTTTT. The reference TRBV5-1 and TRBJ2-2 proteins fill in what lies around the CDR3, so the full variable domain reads KAGVTQTPRYLIKTRGQQVTLSCSPISGHRSVSWYQQTPGQGLQFLFEYFSETQRNKGNFPGRFSGRQFSNSRSEMNVSTLELGDSALYLCASRPERGVAGELFFGEGSRLTVL.